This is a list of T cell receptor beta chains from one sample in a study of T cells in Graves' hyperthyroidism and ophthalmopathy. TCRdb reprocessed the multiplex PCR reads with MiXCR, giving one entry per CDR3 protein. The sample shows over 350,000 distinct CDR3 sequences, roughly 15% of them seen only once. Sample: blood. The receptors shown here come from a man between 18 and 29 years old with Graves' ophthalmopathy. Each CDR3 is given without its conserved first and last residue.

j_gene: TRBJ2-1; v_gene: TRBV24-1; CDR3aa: ATRQRGEHNEQF
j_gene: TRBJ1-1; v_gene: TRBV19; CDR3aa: ASSPRQGTKTF
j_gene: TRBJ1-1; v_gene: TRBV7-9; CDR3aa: ASSLEIGAAAF
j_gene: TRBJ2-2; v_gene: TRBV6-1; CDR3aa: ASRTMTGGNTGELF
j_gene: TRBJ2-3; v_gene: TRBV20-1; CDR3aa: SARTSGSPSTDTQY
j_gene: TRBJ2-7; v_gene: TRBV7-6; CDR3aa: ASSLEAGWGHYEQY
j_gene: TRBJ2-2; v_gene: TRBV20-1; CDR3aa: SATPGALGTGELF
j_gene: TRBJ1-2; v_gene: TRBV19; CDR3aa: ASGNEEGLHIRGYT
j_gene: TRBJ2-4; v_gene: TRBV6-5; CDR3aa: ASSYAGLAKNIQY
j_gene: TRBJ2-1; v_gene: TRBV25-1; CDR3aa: ASSGRPPYNEQF
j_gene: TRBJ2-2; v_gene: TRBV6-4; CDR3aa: ASSEAGGTGELF
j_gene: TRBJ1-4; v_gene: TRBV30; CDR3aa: AWYIATNEKLF
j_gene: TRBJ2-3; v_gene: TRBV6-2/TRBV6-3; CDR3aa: ASSNPGHNTQY
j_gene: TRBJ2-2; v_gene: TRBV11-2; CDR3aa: ASSFELNTGELF
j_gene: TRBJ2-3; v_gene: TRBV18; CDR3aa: ATQDGPVSTDTQY
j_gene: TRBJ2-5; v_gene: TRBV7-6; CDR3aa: ASSLAGNKETQY
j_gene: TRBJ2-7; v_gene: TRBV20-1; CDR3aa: SARGGEAYEQY
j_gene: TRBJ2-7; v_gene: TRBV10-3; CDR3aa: AISESFVAGSHEQY
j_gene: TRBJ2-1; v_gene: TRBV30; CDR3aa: AWSYRLAHNEQF
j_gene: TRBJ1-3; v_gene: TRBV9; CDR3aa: ASSVAGGVSGNTIY
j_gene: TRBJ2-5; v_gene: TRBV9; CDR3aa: ASSVSSGGPGVETQY
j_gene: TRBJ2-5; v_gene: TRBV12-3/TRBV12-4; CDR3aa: ASSFWGETQY
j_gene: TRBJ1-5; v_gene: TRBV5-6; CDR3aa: ASSVGKRGDQPQH